This T cell receptor (beta chain) is drawn from a study of read filtering for tumor transcriptome and immune sequencing. Whole-study context: Mean patient age was 65.9 years, range roughly 45 to 85; 17 male, roughly 14 female. TCR-mapped reads were about 3.5 to 11 million with IR-seq versus about 80 to 1273 with RNA-seq. Points from the study as a whole: Approximately 79% of IR-seq clonotypes had a single read, yet these held roughly 3.3% of reads.

This library used around 400 ng RNA and molecular barcoded adaptors spanning alpha/delta and beta/gamma chains. TCRdb re-analysed the reads in MiXCR, keeping a single row per CDR3 protein. Among under 80,000 distinct CDR3 sequences listed, roughly a fifth were seen once. This clonotype was recorded many times. The target antigen is unknown. V lost 3 bases and J 9 bases, leaving 8 bases between the germline ends. The CDR3 covers 11 residues. Germline CDR1 reads WSHSY; CDR2 reads SAAADI. The sequence was obtained from a donor over 35 with multiple myeloma. Specimen: a population of CD138-negative cells sorted from bone marrow. The chain links TRBV10-2 to TRBJ1-1; a weak D match, TRBD1 (5 bases). The CDR3 sequence is CASSDREKAFF. The CDR3 DNA reads TGCGCCAGCAGTGACAGGGAAAAAGCTTTCTTT.